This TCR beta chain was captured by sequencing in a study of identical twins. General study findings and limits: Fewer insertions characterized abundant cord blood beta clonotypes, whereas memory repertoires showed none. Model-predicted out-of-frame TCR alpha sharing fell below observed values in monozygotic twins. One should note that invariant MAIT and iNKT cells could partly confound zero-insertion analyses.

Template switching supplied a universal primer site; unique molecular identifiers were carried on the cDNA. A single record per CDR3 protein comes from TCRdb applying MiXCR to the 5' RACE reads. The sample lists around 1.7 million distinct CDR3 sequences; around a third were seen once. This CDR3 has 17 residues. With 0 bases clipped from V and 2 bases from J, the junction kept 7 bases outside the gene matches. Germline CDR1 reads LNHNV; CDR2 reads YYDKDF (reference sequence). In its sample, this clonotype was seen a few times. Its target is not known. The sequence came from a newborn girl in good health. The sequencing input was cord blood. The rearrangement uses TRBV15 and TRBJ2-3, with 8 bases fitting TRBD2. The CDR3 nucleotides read TGTGCCACCAGCAGAGATCCCAGCGGGGGACTCACAGATACGCAGTATTTT. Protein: CATSRDPSGGLTDTQYF.